This record covers a single T cell receptor (beta chain). What it binds is not known. These data originate in a study of Ad26.COV2.S vaccination and SARS-CoV-2 variants. Whole-study results and caveats: Vaccine recipients and placebo recipients showed similar non-spike TCR breadth. Assessments of TCR breadth and depth may have underestimated the total T cell responses. Vaccine recipients posted higher spike-specific TCR breadth than their placebo counterparts.

The sample's treatment: 15 to 20 received Ad26.COV2.S at low or high dose, single or two shots; about 5 received placebo; per-sample allocation not given. Repertoires come from day 63 after the first vaccine or placebo injection. Ad26.COV2.S expressed prefusion-stabilized spike from the original Wuhan strain. The assay was immunoSEQ multiplex PCR, and TCRdb's table has in-frame clones only and misses some. The sample contains some 370,000 clones, 83% of which appear only once. Looked up from germline, CDR1 is SNHLY and CDR2 is FYNNEI. The trim removed 8 bases at V and 7 bases at J, leaving 12 bases unmatched. The CDR3 covers 15 residues.

This material consisted of peripheral blood, taken in a trial of Ad26.COV2.S vaccine versus placebo. This receptor was identified in a person aged 18-60 years who received the Ad26.COV2.S COVID-19 vaccine or a placebo. The rearrangement joins TRBV2 to TRBJ2-1; 9 nucleotides agree with TRBD2. CDR3 region: CASQRGLAGNNEQFF. In DNA, the CDR3 is TGTGCCAGCCAAAGGGGGCTAGCGGGAAATAATGAGCAGTTCTTC.